The present entry profiles one T cell receptor beta chain with its context. The entry originates in a study of blood T cell repertoires in COVID-19. TCRdb keeps only in-frame clones here, not all; method: immunoSEQ multiplex PCR. This table has 150,000 to 180,000 clones, over 65% appearing once. Germline CDR1 and CDR2: SGHNT and YENEEA. The CDR3 sequence is 13 residues long. After removal of 0 bases from V and 12 bases from J, the junction contained 3 bases not matched to a gene. Sequenced: peripheral blood. This TCR came from an elderly man with acute or convalescent COVID-19. This chain links TRBV11-3 with TRBJ2-1; TRBD2 matches 9 bases. The CDR3: CASSLDSGGVQFF. In nucleotides, the CDR3 is TGTGCCAGCAGCTTAGATAGCGGGGGTGTGCAGTTCTTC. The full variable domain, completed using reference TRBV11-3 and TRBJ2-1, is EAGVVQSPRYKIIEKKQPVAFWCNPISGHNTLYWYLQNLGQGPELLIRYENEEAVDDSQLPKDRFSAERLKGVDSTLKIQPAELGDSAVYLCASSLDSGGVQFFGPGTRLTVL.